The clone carrying this T cell receptor (beta chain) was counted once. Its matching antigen is unknown. TCRdb's copy holds only in-frame clones and misses some; the assay was immunoSEQ multiplex PCR. The sample has under 75,000 clones, roughly 87% seen once; the top ten hold about 0.63%. V gave up 0 bases and J gave up 8 bases, with 15 bases separating them. Germline loops: CDR1 SGHVS, CDR2 FNYEAQ. The CDR3 extends over 15 amino acids. The data originate from a study of OX40 agonist ivuxolimab in advanced cancers. Study information: Ivuxolimab, an antibody that agonizes OX40 (CD134), was administered to the patients. Study-wide results and limits: Normalized expansion of T-cell clones was also low for some nonresponders. The authors did not determine the antigen specificity of the expanded peripheral T cells.

The sequence derives from an adult with an advanced solid tumor such as melanoma, head and neck, liver or kidney cancer. The chain employs TRBV7-6 and TRBJ2-3; maybe TRBD2 (5 bases). The sequenced sample was CD4+ or CD8+ T cells sorted from blood, obtained in a trial of the OX40 agonist ivuxolimab. DNA for the CDR3: TGTGCCAGCAGCTTAGCGGCGGTCTCCGAGGGTACGCAGTATTTT. Protein product: CASSLAAVSEGTQYF.